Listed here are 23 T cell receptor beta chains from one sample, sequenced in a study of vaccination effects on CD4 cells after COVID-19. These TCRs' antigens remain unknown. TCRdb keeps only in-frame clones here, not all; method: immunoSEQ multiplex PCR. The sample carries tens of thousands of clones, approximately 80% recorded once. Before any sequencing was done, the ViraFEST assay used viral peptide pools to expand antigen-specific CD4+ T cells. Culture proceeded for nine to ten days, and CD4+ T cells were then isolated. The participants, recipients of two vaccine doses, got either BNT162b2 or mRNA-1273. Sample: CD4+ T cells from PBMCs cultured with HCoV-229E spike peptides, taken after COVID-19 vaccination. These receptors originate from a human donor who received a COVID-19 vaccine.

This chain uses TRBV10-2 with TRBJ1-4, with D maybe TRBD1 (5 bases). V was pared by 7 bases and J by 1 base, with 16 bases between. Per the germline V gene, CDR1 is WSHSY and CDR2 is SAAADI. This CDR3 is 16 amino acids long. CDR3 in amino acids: CASIDRKSRTNEKLFF. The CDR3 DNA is TGCGCCAGCATCGACAGAAAGAGTAGAACTAATGAAAAACTGTTTTTT.

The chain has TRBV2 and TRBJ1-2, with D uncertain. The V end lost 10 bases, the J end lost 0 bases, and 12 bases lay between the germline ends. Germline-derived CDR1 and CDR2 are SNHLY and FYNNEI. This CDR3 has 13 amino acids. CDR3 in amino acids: CATSNSANYGYTF. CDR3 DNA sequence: TGTGCCACCAGCAATAGTGCTAACTATGGCTACACCTTC. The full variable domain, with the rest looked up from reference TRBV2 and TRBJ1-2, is EPEVTQTPSHQVTQMGQEVILRCVPISNHLYFYWYRQILGQKVEFLVSFYNNEISEKSEIFDDQFSVERPDGSNFTLKIRSTKLEDSAMYFCATSNSANYGYTFGSGTRLTVV.

This CDR3 reads CASSSMDRRQTQYF. The CDR3 nucleotides read TGTGCCAGCAGCTCCATGGACAGACGGCAGACCCAGTACTTC. The rearrangement joins TRBV7-3 to TRBJ2-5; a possible D gene is TRBD1 (6 bases). Per germline, CDR1 SGHTA and CDR2 FQGTGA. This CDR3 region has 14 residues. Trimming removed 4 bases from V and 6 bases from J, with 15 bases in between.

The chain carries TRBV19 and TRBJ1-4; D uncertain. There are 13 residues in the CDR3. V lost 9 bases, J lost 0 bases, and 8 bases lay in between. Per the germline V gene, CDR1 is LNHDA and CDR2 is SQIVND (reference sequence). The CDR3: CASRTSTNEKLFF. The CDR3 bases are TGTGCCAGCAGGACGTCAACTAATGAAAAACTGTTTTTT.

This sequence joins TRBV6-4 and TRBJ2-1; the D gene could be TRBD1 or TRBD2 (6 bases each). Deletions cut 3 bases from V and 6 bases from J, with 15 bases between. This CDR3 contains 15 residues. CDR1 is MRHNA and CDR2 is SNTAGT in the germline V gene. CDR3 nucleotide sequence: TGTGCCAGCAGTGAACGGCTAGGAGGGGGCAATGAGCAGTTCTTC. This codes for CASSERLGGGNEQFF.

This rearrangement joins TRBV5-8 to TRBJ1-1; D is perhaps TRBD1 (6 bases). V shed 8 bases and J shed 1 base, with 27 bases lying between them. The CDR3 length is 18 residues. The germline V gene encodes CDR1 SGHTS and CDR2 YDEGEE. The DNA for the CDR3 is TGTGCCAGTCCGGATTCCTTGAACAGGGCATCAGGGAACACTGAAGCTTTCTTT. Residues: CASPDSLNRASGNTEAFF.

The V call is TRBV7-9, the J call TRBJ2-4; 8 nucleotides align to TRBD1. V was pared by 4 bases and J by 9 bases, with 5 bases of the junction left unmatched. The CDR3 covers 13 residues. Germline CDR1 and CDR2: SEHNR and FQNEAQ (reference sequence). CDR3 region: CASSSGQVGIQYF. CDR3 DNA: TGTGCCAGCAGCTCGGGACAGGTGGGCATTCAGTACTTC. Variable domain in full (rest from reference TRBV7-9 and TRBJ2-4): DTGVSQNPRHKITKRGQNVTFRCDPISEHNRLYWYRQTLGQGPEFLTYFQNEAQLEKSRLLSDRFSAERPKGSFSTLEIQRTEQGDSAMYLCASSSGQVGIQYFGAGTRLSVL.

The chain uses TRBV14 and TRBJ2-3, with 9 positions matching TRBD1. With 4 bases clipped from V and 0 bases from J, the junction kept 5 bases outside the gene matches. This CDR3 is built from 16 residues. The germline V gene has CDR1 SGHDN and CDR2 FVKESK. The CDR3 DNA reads TGTGCCAGCAGCCTGGGAGGGACAGGGAGCACAGATACGCAGTATTTT. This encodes CASSLGGTGSTDTQYF.

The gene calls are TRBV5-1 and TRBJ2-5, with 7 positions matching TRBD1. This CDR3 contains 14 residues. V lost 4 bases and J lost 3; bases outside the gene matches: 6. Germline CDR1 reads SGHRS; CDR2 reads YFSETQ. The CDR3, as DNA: TGCGCCAGCAGCCCAATAGGGACAGAAGAGACCCAGTACTTC. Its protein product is CASSPIGTEETQYF.

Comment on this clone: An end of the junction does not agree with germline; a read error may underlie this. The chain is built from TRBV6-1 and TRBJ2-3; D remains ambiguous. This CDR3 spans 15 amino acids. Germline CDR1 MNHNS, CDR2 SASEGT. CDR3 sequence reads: CASSEIPTDKDTQYF. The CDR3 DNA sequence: TGCGCCAGCAGTGAGATTCCGACGGATAAAGATACGCAGTATTTT.

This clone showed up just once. CDR3 bases: TGCGCCAGCAGCCAAGAACGGGGACTAGCGGACGCAGATACGCAGTATTTT. Translated, it gives CASSQERGLADADTQYF. The V call is TRBV4-1, the J call TRBJ2-3; 11 nucleotides align to TRBD2. CDR1 is MGHRA, CDR2 YSYEKL, per germline. V lost 0 bases to trimming and J lost 4 bases; unmatched junction nucleotides: 6. The CDR3 has 17 amino acids.

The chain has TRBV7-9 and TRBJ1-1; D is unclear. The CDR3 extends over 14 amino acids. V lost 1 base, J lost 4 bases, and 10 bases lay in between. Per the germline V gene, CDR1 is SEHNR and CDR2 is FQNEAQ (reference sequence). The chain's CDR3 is CASSLVRWSTEAFF. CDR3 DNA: TGTGCCAGCAGCTTAGTAAGGTGGAGCACTGAAGCTTTCTTT.

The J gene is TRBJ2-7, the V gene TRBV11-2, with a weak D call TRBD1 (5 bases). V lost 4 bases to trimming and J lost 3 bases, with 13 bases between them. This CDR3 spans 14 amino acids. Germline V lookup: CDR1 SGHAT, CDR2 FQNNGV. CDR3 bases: TGTGCCAGCAGCTCCGCCAGGGCTAACTACGAGCAGTACGTC. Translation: CASSSARANYEQYV.

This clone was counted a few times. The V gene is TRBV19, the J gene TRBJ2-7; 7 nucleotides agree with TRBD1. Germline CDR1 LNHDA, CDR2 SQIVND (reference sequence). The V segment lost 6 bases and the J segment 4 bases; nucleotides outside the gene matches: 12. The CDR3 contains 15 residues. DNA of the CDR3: TGTGCCAGTAGCACTGACCGGGACAGCGCTTACGAGCAGTACGTC. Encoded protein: CASSTDRDSAYEQYV.

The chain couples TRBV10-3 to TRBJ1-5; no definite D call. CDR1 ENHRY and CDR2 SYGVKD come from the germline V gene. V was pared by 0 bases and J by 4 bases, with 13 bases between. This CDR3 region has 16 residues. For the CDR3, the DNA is TGTGCCATCAGTGAGTCACGGGGAATTGGGAATCAGCCCCAGCATTTT. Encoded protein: CAISESRGIGNQPQHF.

Here the CDR3 reads CASSSTPAAGDTQYF. CDR3 DNA: TGTGCCAGCAGCTCTACTCCCGCGGCGGGAGATACGCAGTATTTT. The rearrangement uses TRBV5-5 and TRBJ2-3; the D gene is possibly TRBD2 (5 bases). The germline CDR1 and CDR2 sequences are SGHKS and YYEKEE (reference sequence). CDR3 length: 15 residues. V dropped 3 bases and J dropped 5 bases, with 16 bases sitting between them.

CDR3 residues: CASRYLRGANTGELFF. CDR3 nucleotide sequence: TGCGCCAGCAGATACCTCCGGGGTGCGAACACCGGGGAGCTGTTTTTT. The rearrangement uses TRBV10-1 and TRBJ2-2, with a possible D match to TRBD2 (5 bases). V lost 6 bases and J 0 bases, leaving 14 bases between the germline ends. The CDR3 is 16 amino acids. From germline, CDR1 is WNHNN and CDR2 SYGVQD (reference sequence).

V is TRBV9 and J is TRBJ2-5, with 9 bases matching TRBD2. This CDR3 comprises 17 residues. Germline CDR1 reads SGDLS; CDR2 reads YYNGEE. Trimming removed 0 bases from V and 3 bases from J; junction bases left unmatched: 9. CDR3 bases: TGTGCCAGCAGCGTAGGTGAAGCGGGGGGTTTCAAAGAGACCCAGTACTTC. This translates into CASSVGEAGGFKETQYF. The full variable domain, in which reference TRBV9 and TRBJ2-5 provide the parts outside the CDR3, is DSGVTQTPKHLITATGQRVTLRCSPRSGDLSVYWYQQSLDQGLQFLIQYYNGEERAKGNILERFSAQQFPDLHSELNLSSLELGDSALYFCASSVGEAGGFKETQYFGPGTRLLVL.

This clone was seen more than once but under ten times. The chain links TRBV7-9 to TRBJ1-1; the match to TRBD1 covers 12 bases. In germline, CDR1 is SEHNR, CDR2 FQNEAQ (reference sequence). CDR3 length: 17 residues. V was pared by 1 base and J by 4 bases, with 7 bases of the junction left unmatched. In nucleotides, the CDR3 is TGTGCCAGCAGCTTAGATTGGGGACAGGGGGCTGGCACTGAAGCTTTCTTT. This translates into CASSLDWGQGAGTEAFF.

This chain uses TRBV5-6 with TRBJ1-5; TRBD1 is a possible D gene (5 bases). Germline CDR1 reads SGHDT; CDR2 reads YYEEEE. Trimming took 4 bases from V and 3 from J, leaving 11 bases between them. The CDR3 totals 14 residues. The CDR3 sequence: CASSLRQSNQPQHF. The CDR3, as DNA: TGTGCCAGCAGCCTACGACAGTCCAATCAGCCCCAGCATTTT. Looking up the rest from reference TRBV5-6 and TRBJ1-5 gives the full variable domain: DAGVTQSPTHLIKTRGQQVTLRCSPKSGHDTVSWYQQALGQGPQFIFQYYEEEERQRGNFPDRFSGHQFPNYSSELNVNALLLGDSALYLCASSLRQSNQPQHFGDGTRLSIL.

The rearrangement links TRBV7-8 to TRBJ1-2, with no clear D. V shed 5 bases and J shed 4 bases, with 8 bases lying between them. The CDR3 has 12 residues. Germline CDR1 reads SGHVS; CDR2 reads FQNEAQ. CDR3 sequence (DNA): TGTGCCAGCAGCCAGATTACCTATGGCTACACCTTC. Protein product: CASSQITYGYTF.

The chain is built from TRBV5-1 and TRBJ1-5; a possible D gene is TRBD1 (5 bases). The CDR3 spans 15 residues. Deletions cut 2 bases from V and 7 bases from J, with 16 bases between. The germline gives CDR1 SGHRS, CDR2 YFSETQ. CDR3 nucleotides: TGCGCCAGCAGCTTTCTAGGAGGATCAGGGCAGCCCCAGCATTTT. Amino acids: CASSFLGGSGQPQHF. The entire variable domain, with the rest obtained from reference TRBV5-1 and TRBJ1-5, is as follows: KAGVTQTPRYLIKTRGQQVTLSCSPISGHRSVSWYQQTPGQGLQFLFEYFSETQRNKGNFPGRFSGRQFSNSRSEMNVSTLELGDSALYLCASSFLGGSGQPQHFGDGTRLSIL.

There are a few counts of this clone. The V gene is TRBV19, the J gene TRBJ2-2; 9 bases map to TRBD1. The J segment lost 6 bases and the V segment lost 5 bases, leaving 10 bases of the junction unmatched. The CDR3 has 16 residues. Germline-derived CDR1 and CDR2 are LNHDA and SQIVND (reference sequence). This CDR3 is CASSWGTHRGPGELFF. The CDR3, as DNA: TGTGCCAGTAGTTGGGGAACACACAGGGGGCCCGGGGAGCTGTTTTTT. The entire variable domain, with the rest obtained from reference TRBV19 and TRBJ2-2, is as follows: DGGITQSPKYLFRKEGQNVTLSCEQNLNHDAMYWYRQDPGQGLRLIYYSQIVNDFQKGDIAEGYSVSREKKESFPLTVTSAQKNPTAFYLCASSWGTHRGPGELFFGEGSRLTVL.